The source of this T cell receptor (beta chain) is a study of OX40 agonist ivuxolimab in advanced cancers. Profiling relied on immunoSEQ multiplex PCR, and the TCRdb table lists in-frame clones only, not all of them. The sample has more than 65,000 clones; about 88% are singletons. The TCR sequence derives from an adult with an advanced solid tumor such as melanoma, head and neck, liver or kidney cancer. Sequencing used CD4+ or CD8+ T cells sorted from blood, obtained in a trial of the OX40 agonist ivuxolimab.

Written as DNA, the CDR3 is TGCGCCAGCAGCTCCTACGAGGATGGCTACACCTTC. Its protein is CASSSYEDGYTF. J is TRBJ1-2 and V is TRBV5-1; unclear D gene. Per germline, CDR1 SGHRS and CDR2 YFSETQ. Trimming shortened V by 3 bases and J by 6 bases, and 9 bases separated the two germline ends. This CDR3 is built from 12 residues. The entire variable domain, with the rest obtained from reference TRBV5-1 and TRBJ1-2, is as follows: KAGVTQTPRYLIKTRGQQVTLSCSPISGHRSVSWYQQTPGQGLQFLFEYFSETQRNKGNFPGRFSGRQFSNSRSEMNVSTLELGDSALYLCASSSYEDGYTFGSGTRLTVV.